One and the same sample provided the 3 T cell receptor beta chains below, sequenced in a study of cytomegalovirus exposure and HLA in healthy donors. PCR primers comprised 60 Vbeta and 13 Jbeta primers. The repertoire was sequenced with immunoSEQ multiplex PCR; TCRdb's copy has only in-frame clones and lacks some. The table records fewer than 150,000 clones, over 60% of them present only once. The specimen sequenced was PBMCs. All receptors derive from a young man in good health and CMV-seropositive.

This clone occurred a few times. V is TRBV30 and J is TRBJ1-4; D might be TRBD1 (5 bases). The germline V and J ends were trimmed by 2 bases and 7 bases, with 11 bases remaining between them. Germline CDR1 is GTSNPN and CDR2 is SVGIG (reference sequence). The CDR3 runs to 13 residues. CDR3 nucleotide sequence: TGTGCCTGGAGTTGGGGCAACGGTGAAAAACTGTTTTTT. This translates into CAWSWGNGEKLFF.

V usage is TRBV6-6 and J usage is TRBJ2-7; the D gene is possibly TRBD1 (7 bases). CDR3 length: 14 residues. Germline V gives CDR1 MNHNY, CDR2 SVGAGI (reference sequence). Trimming took 2 bases from V and 10 from J, leaving 18 bases between them. The DNA of the CDR3 is TGTGCCAGCAGTTACGGGGGGACAGATGTCGCCCAGTACGTC. Its translation: CASSYGGTDVAQYV.

The rearrangement joins TRBV27 to TRBJ2-2, with D tentatively TRBD2 (5 bases). Germline CDR1 MNHEY, CDR2 SMNVEV (reference sequence). V was pared by 4 bases and J by 5 bases, with 17 bases between. The CDR3 length is 16 residues. Here the CDR3 reads CASSSQPPEETGELFF. The CDR3 DNA reads as TGTGCCAGCAGTTCCCAGCCCCCGGAGGAAACCGGGGAGCTGTTTTTT.